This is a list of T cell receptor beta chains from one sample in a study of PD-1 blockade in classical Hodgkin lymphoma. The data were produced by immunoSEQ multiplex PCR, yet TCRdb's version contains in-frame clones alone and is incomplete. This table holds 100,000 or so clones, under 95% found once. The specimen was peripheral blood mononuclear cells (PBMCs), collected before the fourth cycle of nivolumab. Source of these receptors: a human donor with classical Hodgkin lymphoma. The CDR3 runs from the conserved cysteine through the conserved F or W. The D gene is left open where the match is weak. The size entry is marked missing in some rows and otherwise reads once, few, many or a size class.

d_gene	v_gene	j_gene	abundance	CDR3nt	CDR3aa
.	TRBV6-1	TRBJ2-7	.	TGTGCCAGCGCAAAGGTGCAACAGTACGAGCAGTACTTC	CASAKVQQYEQYF
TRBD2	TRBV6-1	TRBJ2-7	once	TGTGCCAGCAGTAGGTTAGCGGGCTATGGCGAGCAGTACTTC	CASSRLAGYGEQYF
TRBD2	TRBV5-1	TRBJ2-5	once	TGCGCCAGCAGCTTGGCCACTAGCGGGAGGACGGGGGAGACCCAGTACTTC	CASSLATSGRTGETQYF
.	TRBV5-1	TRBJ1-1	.	TGCGCCAGCAGCTTTGTGGTGAACACTGAAGCTTTCTTT	CASSFVVNTEAFF
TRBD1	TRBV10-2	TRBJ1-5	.	TGCGCCAGCAGGCGACAGGGTAGCAATCAGCCCCAGCATTTT	CASRRQGSNQPQHF
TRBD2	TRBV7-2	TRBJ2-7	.	TGTGCCAGCAGCTTAGGCGATAGCGGGAGAAGGCCCTACGAGCAGTACTTC	CASSLGDSGRRPYEQYF
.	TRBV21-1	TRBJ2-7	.	TGTGCCAGCAGCTTACCTGACAGGGCTTACGAGCAGTACTTC	CASSLPDRAYEQYF
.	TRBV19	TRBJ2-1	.	TGTGCCAGTAGTATAGTGATAGGGATTGGGCGGAATGAGCAGTTCTTC	CASSIVIGIGRNEQFF
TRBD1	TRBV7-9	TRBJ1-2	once	TGTGCCAGCAGCTTAGCAGAGGGGGCGACCGGCTACACCTTC	CASSLAEGATGYTF
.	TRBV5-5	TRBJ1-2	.	TGTGCCAGCAGCGCGGAGGCAGTCAACTATGGCTACACCTTC	CASSAEAVNYGYTF
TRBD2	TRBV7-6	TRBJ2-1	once	TGTGCCAGCAGCCCTCCTTTCACCGTTTCCCCGGGAGGGGATGAGCAGTTCTTC	CASSPPFTVSPGGDEQFF
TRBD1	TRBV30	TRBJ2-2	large	TGTGCCTGGAGGCTCGGGCCCGGGACAGGGGGCCGGAGAGTGACCGGGGAGCTGTTTTTT	CAWRLGPGTGGRRVTGELFF
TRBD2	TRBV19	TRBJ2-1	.	TGTGCCAGTAGTATTAGGCGGGAGCTCTACAATGAGCAGTTCTTC	CASSIRRELYNEQFF
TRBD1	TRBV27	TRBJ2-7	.	TGTGCCAGCAGTTTATCCGACAGGGCCCACGAGCAGTACTTC	CASSLSDRAHEQYF
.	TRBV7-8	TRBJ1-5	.	TGTGCCAGCAGCTTGGCGGTTGAAAGGGCCCAGCATTTT	CASSLAVERAQHF
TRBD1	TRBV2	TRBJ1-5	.	TGTGCCAGCAGTGAAGAACAGGGGAATCAGCCCCAGCATTTT	CASSEEQGNQPQHF
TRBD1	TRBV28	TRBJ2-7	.	TGTGCCAGCACCACAAGACAGGGCTACGAGCAGTACTTC	CASTTRQGYEQYF
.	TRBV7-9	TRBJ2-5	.	TGTGCCAGCAGCTTCCAGCCGCGTCGAGGGGAGACCCAGTACTTC	CASSFQPRRGETQYF
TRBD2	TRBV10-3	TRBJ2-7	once	TGTGCCACCACTAGCGGATTAAGCTACGAGCAGTACTTC	CATTSGLSYEQYF
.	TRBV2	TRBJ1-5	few	TGTGCCAGCAGTGAAGCCGGGGGGTCCCGAGATCAGCCCCAGCATTTT	CASSEAGGSRDQPQHF
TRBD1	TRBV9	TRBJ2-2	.	TGTGCCAGCAGCTTACGGACAGGGGATTCTTTCGCGAACACCGGGGAGCTGTTTTTT	CASSLRTGDSFANTGELFF
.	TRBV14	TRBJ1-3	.	TGTGCCAGCAGCCAAGACTGCTGCTCTGGAAACACCATATATTTT	CASSQDCCSGNTIYF
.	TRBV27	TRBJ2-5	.	TGTGCCAGCAGTTTAAAGGCGGCGAGAGAGACCCAGTACTTC	CASSLKAARETQYF
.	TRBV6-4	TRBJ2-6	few	TGTGCCAGCAGTGACGGGTACGGGGCCAACGTCCTGACTTTC	CASSDGYGANVLTF
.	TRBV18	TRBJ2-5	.	TGTGCCAGCTCTTCGCGGGATAAAGAGACCCAGTACTTC	CASSSRDKETQYF
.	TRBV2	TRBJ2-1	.	TGTGCCAGCGAGGGAGTGCTAAAGGGCAATGAGCAGTTCTTC	CASEGVLKGNEQFF